The 13 T cell receptor beta chains presented below share a single source sample, sequenced in a study of prognosis after radiotherapy for stage I lung cancer. Amplification of TCR beta CDR3 from genomic DNA used two-round multiplex PCR. Used in first-round PCR were primers specific to each TRBV and TRBJ gene. TCRdb recomputed calls from the multiplex PCR reads with MiXCR, one row per CDR3 protein. The sample carries 26,000 or so distinct CDR3 sequences, around 32% recorded once. Here the sequenced sample was PBMCs, taken before or after stereotactic body radiation therapy (not recorded which). The receptors were sampled from a donor aged 50 or older with non-small cell lung cancer.

There are many counts of this clonotype. The V call is TRBV30, the J call TRBJ2-1; 9 bases are a match to TRBD1. The J segment lost 6 bases and the V segment lost 8 bases, leaving 8 bases of the junction unmatched. The CDR3 is 13 residues long. Germline CDR1 is GTSNPN and CDR2 is SVGIG (reference sequence). CDR3: CAGIRDRANEQFF. CDR3 DNA sequence: TGTGCCGGAATCCGGGACAGGGCCAATGAGCAGTTCTTC.

As regards this clonotype: Given a much more abundant clone one base away, this may be a read error. The J gene is TRBJ2-7, the V gene TRBV5-1, with D possibly being TRBD2 (5 bases). Matching the DNA end better, TRBJ2-5 makes the J call doubtful. CDR1 and CDR2 (germline): SGHRS, YFSETQ. This CDR3 region has 13 residues. This chain's CDR3 is CASSLEGSETQYF. For the CDR3, the DNA is TGCGCCAGCAGCTTGGAAGGGAGCGAGACCCAGTACTTC.

Ten or more counts support this clonotype. Because it lacks the conserved phenylalanine or tryptophan at the end, this CDR3 is likely a read error. The V and J genes are TRBV6-1 and TRBJ1-2; TRBD1 is a possible D gene (5 bases). The CDR3 consists of 13 residues. Trimming cost V 7 bases and J 8 bases, with 17 bases left between them. The germline CDR1 and CDR2 sequences are MNHNS and SASEGT. CDR3 sequence reads: CASTPTVTYGYTL. The DNA for the CDR3 is TGTGCCAGCACCCCGACAGTGACCTACGGCTACACCCTC.

As to this clonotype: This sequence may be a read error, since a much larger clone differs from it by one base. CDR3 DNA: TGTGCCTGGAGTGGGACTGGCTGGGAGACCCAGTACTTC. Encoded protein: CAWSGTGWETQYF. The rearrangement uses TRBV30 and TRBJ2-5; weak D call: TRBD2 (5 bases). This CDR3 has 13 residues. Germline assignment: CDR1 GTSNPN and CDR2 SVGIG (reference sequence). The V end was cut by 1 base, the J end by 5 bases, with 11 bases between.

There are many counts of this clonotype. The rearrangement joins TRBV5-1 to TRBJ1-2; 12 positions match TRBD1. The J segment lost 7 bases and the V segment lost 2 bases, leaving 6 bases of the junction unmatched. CDR1 and CDR2 (germline): SGHRS, YFSETQ. This CDR3 contains 15 residues. The CDR3 DNA follows: TGCGCCAGCAGCTTCCGGGACAGGGGGCGGCTTGGCTACACCTTC. The encoded protein is CASSFRDRGRLGYTF.

The chain employs TRBV7-2 and TRBJ2-3; 15 nucleotides agree with TRBD2. There are 20 residues in the CDR3. V dropped 5 bases and J dropped 1; count of bases not matched to a gene: 13. Germline V gene sequence: CDR1 SGHTA, CDR2 FQGNSA. The chain's CDR3 is CASSPYRTSGRAGGTDTQYF. The CDR3 DNA reads as TGTGCCAGCAGCCCATACCGGACTAGCGGGAGGGCCGGTGGCACAGATACGCAGTATTTT.

Turning to this clonotype: This could be a read error, since a much larger clone is one nucleotide away. The chain couples TRBV11-2 to TRBJ2-2; tentatively, D is TRBD1 (5 bases). Germline CDR1 SGHAT, CDR2 FQNNGV. The CDR3 is 14 amino acids. Here the CDR3 DNA reads TGTACCAGCAGCCGGGCTGGGGCGCACGGGGAGCTGTTTTTT. Residues: CTSSRAGAHGELFF.

There are many counts of this clonotype. The V gene is TRBV20-1, the J gene TRBJ1-2; no reliable D call. The germline V gene has CDR1 DFQATT and CDR2 SNEGSKA (reference sequence). The CDR3 runs to 14 residues. Trimming removed 6 bases from V and 1 base from J, with 15 bases in between. Here the CDR3 DNA reads TGCAGTGCCTACGATTCGGACGGTAACTATGGCTACACCTTC. This codes for CSAYDSDGNYGYTF.

This clonotype qualifies as medium-sized (0.01 to 0.1%). The chain is built from TRBV19 and TRBJ1-2; 10 bases align to TRBD1. The CDR3 covers 17 residues. J lost 8 bases, V lost 3 bases, and 15 bases had no gene match. CDR1 is LNHDA and CDR2 is SQIVND in the germline V gene (reference sequence). The CDR3 loop is CASSILLSPGQGKGYTF. Written as DNA, the CDR3 is TGTGCCAGTAGTATCCTACTCTCTCCGGGACAGGGGAAAGGCTACACCTTC.

This clonotype occurred many times. The chain employs TRBV4-2 and TRBJ2-1; D is unresolved. Germline lookup yields CDR1 LGHNA and CDR2 YNFKEQ. The CDR3 extends over 16 amino acids. The ends were cut back, 5 bases at V and 6 bases at J, with 20 bases in the middle. CDR3 sequence (DNA): TGTGCCAGCAGCAATTTTCCGGACGACCCTTTCAATGAGCAGTTCTTC. The encoded protein is CASSNFPDDPFNEQFF.

In its sample, this clonotype was seen many times. The chain has TRBV7-9 and TRBJ2-5; maybe TRBD2 (7 bases). CDR1 is SEHNR, CDR2 FQNEAQ, per germline (reference sequence). This CDR3 contains 15 residues. With 5 bases removed from V and 5 bases from J, the gap between germline ends came to 18 bases. DNA for the CDR3: TGTGCCAGCAGCCAATCCTGGGGGGGCCGGGAGACCCAGTACTTC. As protein: CASSQSWGGRETQYF.

The sample holds many counts of this clonotype. The CDR3 sequence is CASSSPPGVMNTEAFF. CDR3 in DNA: TGTGCCAGCAGCTCCCCTCCGGGAGTAATGAACACTGAAGCTTTCTTT. V gene TRBV5-6 combines with J gene TRBJ1-1, with D hard to call. Per the germline V gene, CDR1 is SGHDT and CDR2 is YYEEEE. Between the trimmed V and J ends, which lost 3 bases and 0 bases, there was a span of 15 bases. This CDR3 contains 16 residues. The variable domain in full, completed from reference TRBV5-6 and TRBJ1-1, reads DAGVTQSPTHLIKTRGQQVTLRCSPKSGHDTVSWYQQALGQGPQFIFQYYEEEERQRGNFPDRFSGHQFPNYSSELNVNALLLGDSALYLCASSSPPGVMNTEAFFGQGTRLTVV.

This clonotype was counted only a few times. A much larger clone is a single base away; this may be a read error. The V gene is TRBV6-1, the J gene TRBJ2-7; D is perhaps TRBD1 (5 bases). V shed 8 bases and J shed 3 bases, with 11 bases lying between them. Germline CDR1 and CDR2: MNHNS and SASEGT. The CDR3 length is 12 residues. CDR3 in amino acids: CASLGVHYEQYF. The CDR3 nucleotides read TGTGCCAGCTTAGGGGTACACTACGAGCAGTACTTC.